This TCR beta chain appears in the sequencing data of a study of cytomegalovirus exposure and HLA in healthy donors. Study-wide context: The early release's HLA-typed donors yielded some 85 million unique TCRs.

Remarks on this clone: The antigen is undetermined.

Study-level findings and limits: Certain sequence variants were highly shared and formed a cluster, and this cluster was likely a sequencing artifact. Later on, an analysis found that several of the most significant clusters appeared to be linked to common viral pathogens, which included parvovirus B19. Sequencing depth roughly uniform across donors was assumed in presence/absence analyses.

Primers for the PCR totalled 60 Vbeta and 13 Jbeta. Here immunoSEQ multiplex PCR was the method, and the copy in TCRdb shows in-frame clones only, minus some. The table records roughly 70,000 clones, roughly 65% of them present only once. The CDR3 totals 14 residues. J lost 7 bases, V lost 6 bases, and 6 bases had no gene match. CDR1 and CDR2 from the germline V gene are MNHEY and SVGAGI. Sequences were obtained from PBMCs. The clonotype comes from a male donor in good health and CMV-seropositive. This chain joins TRBV6-5 and TRBJ1-6, with 7 bases fitting TRBD1. CDR3 DNA: TGTGCCAGCAGGCAGGGGGGTGGAAATTCACCCCTCCACTTT. It codes for CASRQGGGNSPLHF.